This T cell receptor (beta chain) was obtained from a study of human versus mouse CDR3 diversity and MHC coevolution. Study-wide findings and caveats: Humans had the largest estimated TCR beta repertoire, 1.5 million or so clonotypes. Clonal inequality was lowest in most of the three human donors.

In the case of this clone: Its antigen is unidentified.

Sequencing was performed with immunoSEQ multiplex PCR; in TCRdb, only in-frame clones are kept and a portion is missing. The table records tens of thousands of clones, 94% of them present only once. V dropped 8 bases and J dropped 4 bases, with 14 bases sitting between them. Germline lookup yields CDR1 LNHDA and CDR2 SQIVND (reference sequence). The CDR3 runs to 13 residues. Sorting isolated naive CD4 T cells lacking CD45RO and expressing CD62L. Specimen: naive CD4+ T cells from blood. Subset in this sample: CD45RO-negative CD62L-positive naive CD4 T cells. The clonotype comes from a person in their sixties in good health. This chain links TRBV19 with TRBJ2-5; possible D gene TRBD1, 5 bases. The CDR3 spells CASSPRVRETQYF. In DNA form, the CDR3 reads TGTGCCAGTTCCCCCAGGGTACGAGAGACCCAGTACTTC.